Listed below are T cell receptor beta chains from one sample, sequenced in a study of T cell responses to AZD1222 COVID-19 vaccine. The method was immunoSEQ multiplex PCR; TCRdb's version includes in-frame clones alone and lacks a portion of them. Of about 120,000 clones listed, 88% were seen once; the top ten hold 3.5%. Source: peripheral blood, taken 28 days after the second AZD1222 dose. The source is an adult who received the AZD1222 COVID-19 vaccine. Each CDR3 is given with its conserved first and last residue. D genes are given only for firm matches. Clone size is shown for a subset of rows, as once, few, many or a class of expanded clone.

-	-	TRBV15	TRBJ1-2	13	CATSSDRRWGYTF	TGTGCCACCAGCAGTGACCGCCGCTGGGGCTACACCTTC
-	-	TRBV27	TRBJ1-2	14	CASSPTTGGYGYTF	TGTGCCAGCAGTCCCACGACTGGTGGCTATGGCTACACCTTC
-	-	TRBV7-9	TRBJ1-4	15	CASSLSRRINEKLFF	TGTGCCAGCAGCTTAAGCAGACGGATTAATGAAAAACTGTTTTTT
-	-	TRBV3-1/TRBV3-2	TRBJ1-2	11	CASSPGNGYTF	TGTGCCAGCAGCCCAGGGAATGGCTACACCTTC
-	-	TRBV5-4	TRBJ2-7	15	CASSWSTGGAYEQYF	TGTGCCAGCAGCTGGAGTACAGGGGGGGCCTACGAGCAGTACTTC
-	TRBD1	TRBV5-4	TRBJ1-1	16	CASSFGQGAFVTEAFF	TGTGCCAGCAGCTTCGGACAGGGGGCGTTTGTCACTGAAGCTTTCTTT
-	TRBD1	TRBV4-3	TRBJ1-6	14	CASSRRTGDSPLHF	TGCGCCAGCAGCCGACGGACAGGGGATTCACCCCTCCACTTT
-	TRBD1	TRBV4-1	TRBJ1-2	16	CASSQGDRASNYGYTF	TGCGCCAGCAGCCAGGGGGACAGGGCTTCTAACTATGGCTACACCTTC
-	TRBD2	TRBV6-5	TRBJ2-1	15	CASSKRGGHYNEQFF	TGTGCCAGCAGTAAGCGGGGGGGCCACTACAATGAGCAGTTCTTC
-	-	TRBV7-3	TRBJ1-1	15	CASTQGSTGYTEAFF	TGTGCCAGCACCCAAGGGTCAACAGGTTACACTGAAGCTTTCTTT
once	TRBD2	TRBV11-2	TRBJ2-5	20	CASSLDSRWLAGGPGETQYF	TGTGCCAGCAGCTTAGATTCTCGGTGGCTAGCGGGAGGGCCAGGGGAGACCCAGTACTTC
once	-	TRBV19	TRBJ1-2	14	CASSGRQVIYGYTF	TGTGCCAGTAGTGGTCGACAGGTGATTTATGGCTACACCTTC
-	-	TRBV7-9	TRBJ2-5	14	CATGGRDFMETQYF	TGTGCCACCGGGGGGCGTGATTTTATGGAGACCCAGTACTTC
-	-	TRBV6-1	TRBJ1-5	15	CASSDEDGAHQPQHF	TGTGCCAGCAGTGACGAAGACGGGGCTCATCAGCCCCAGCATTTT
-	TRBD1	TRBV19	TRBJ1-1	13	CASYRGPSTEAFF	TGTGCCAGCTACAGGGGGCCGAGCACTGAAGCTTTCTTT
-	-	TRBV9	TRBJ2-5	16	CASSSLVGGAKETQYF	TGTGCCAGCAGCTCCCTTGTGGGGGGGGCGAAAGAGACCCAGTACTTC
-	-	TRBV5-1	TRBJ1-1	14	CASSLLGGNTEAFF	TGCGCCAGCAGCTTGCTGGGTGGGAACACTGAAGCTTTCTTT
-	-	TRBV6-4	TRBJ1-5	13	CASSRDINQPQHF	TGTGCCAGCAGCCGGGACATCAATCAGCCCCAGCATTTT
-	-	TRBV11-3	TRBJ2-3	18	CASSLGRRELLNSDTQYF	TGTGCCAGCAGCTTAGGCCGCAGGGAACTACTCAACTCCGATACGCAGTATTTT
once	-	TRBV27	TRBJ1-2	15	CASSSLSDPWNGYTF	TGTGCCAGCAGTTCCCTCTCGGACCCCTGGAATGGCTACACCTTC
-	-	TRBV28	TRBJ2-7	14	CASSSKAGLYEQYF	TGTGCCAGCAGTTCTAAGGCAGGCCTCTACGAGCAGTACTTC
-	-	TRBV7-2	TRBJ1-2	17	CASSLGLALQELYGYTF	TGTGCCAGCAGCTTAGGTTTAGCGCTACAGGAACTCTATGGCTACACCTTC
once	-	TRBV30	TRBJ2-2	17	CAWSVETGRRGTGELFF	TGTGCCTGGAGTGTAGAGACAGGGAGGAGGGGCACCGGGGAGCTGTTTTTT
-	-	TRBV28	TRBJ2-3	13	CASAPSSTDTQYF	TGTGCCAGCGCCCCATCTAGCACAGATACGCAGTATTTT
-	-	TRBV7-9	TRBJ1-1	13	CASSRGGNTEAFF	TGTGCCAGCAGCCGGGGAGGGAACACTGAAGCTTTCTTT
few	TRBD1	TRBV9	TRBJ2-7	15	CASSVGDRAAYEQYF	TGTGCCAGCAGCGTAGGAGACAGGGCCGCCTACGAGCAGTACTTC
-	TRBD1	TRBV2	TRBJ1-4	14	CASSGGRGGEKLFF	TGTGCCAGCAGTGGAGGCAGGGGGGGTGAAAAACTGTTTTTT
-	-	TRBV5-8	TRBJ1-2	13	CASTPTVNYGYTF	TGTGCCAGCACTCCTACGGTTAACTATGGCTACACCTTC
-	TRBD2	TRBV3-1/TRBV3-2	TRBJ2-1	15	CASSPPLAGYNEQFF	TGTGCCAGCAGCCCTCCACTAGCGGGGTACAATGAGCAGTTCTTC
-	TRBD2	TRBV6-2/TRBV6-3	TRBJ2-1	20	CASSWGLAGGRGSSYNEQFF	TGTGCCAGCAGTTGGGGGCTAGCGGGAGGGCGCGGCAGCTCCTACAATGAGCAGTTCTTC
-	TRBD1	TRBV19	TRBJ1-2	16	CASRLGQGHSNYGYTF	TGTGCCAGTAGGTTGGGACAGGGCCACTCTAACTATGGCTACACCTTC
-	-	TRBV5-5	TRBJ1-1	19	CASSLSLIIQRTGPLAAFF	TGTGCCAGCAGCTTGTCTCTTATAATACAAAGGACCGGGCCGCTTGCAGCTTTCTTT
-	-	TRBV27	TRBJ1-5	15	CASSLSRDNNQPQHF	TGTGCCAGCAGTTTAAGTAGGGACAACAATCAGCCCCAGCATTTT
-	TRBD2	TRBV11-3	TRBJ2-2	17	CASSGTSGGLNTGELFF	TGTGCCAGCAGCGGGACTAGCGGGGGACTGAACACCGGGGAGCTGTTTTTT
-	TRBD2	TRBV28	TRBJ2-7	18	CASSPIFPTGTSGYEQYF	TGTGCCAGCAGCCCTATTTTCCCGACCGGGACTAGCGGCTACGAGCAGTACTTC
-	-	TRBV27	TRBJ1-2	13	CASSFAGRRGYTF	TGTGCCAGCAGTTTCGCGGGACGTCGGGGCTACACCTTC
-	-	TRBV2	TRBJ2-3	12	CASSEAGNTQYF	TGTGCCAGCAGTGAAGCGGGGAATACGCAGTATTTT
-	TRBD2	TRBV6-5	TRBJ2-1	13	CASISSGSNEQFF	TGTGCCAGCATTTCTAGCGGGAGTAATGAGCAGTTCTTC
-	-	TRBV6-5	TRBJ2-7	14	CASTPQGTPYEQYF	TGTGCCAGCACCCCCCAGGGGACCCCCTACGAGCAGTACTTC
-	-	TRBV4-1	TRBJ1-1	16	CASSQDRAGWYTEAFF	TGCGCCAGCAGCCAAGACAGGGCAGGGTGGTATACTGAAGCTTTCTTT
-	-	TRBV28	TRBJ1-3	16	CASSLGLFGSGNTIYF	TGTGCCAGCAGTTTGGGTCTCTTTGGCTCTGGAAACACCATATATTTT
-	TRBD2	TRBV5-8	TRBJ2-7	15	CASSLLPSGRSEQYF	TGTGCCAGCAGCTTGTTGCCTAGCGGGAGGAGTGAGCAGTACTTC
-	TRBD1	TRBV7-3	TRBJ2-1	16	CASSLTGQGVGNEQFF	TGTGCCAGCAGCTTAACTGGACAGGGGGTAGGGAATGAGCAGTTCTTC
few	-	TRBV5-6	TRBJ2-6	18	CASSLVQGIFSGANVLTF	TGTGCCAGCAGCTTGGTCCAGGGTATTTTTTCTGGGGCCAACGTCCTGACTTTC
-	-	TRBV9	TRBJ1-2	15	CASSVDGQVRYGYTF	TGTGCCAGCAGCGTAGATGGGCAGGTTCGATATGGCTACACCTTC
-	TRBD1	TRBV25-1	TRBJ2-1	15	CASSETGTGYNEQFF	TGTGCCAGCAGTGAAACCGGGACAGGCTACAATGAGCAGTTCTTC
-	-	TRBV9	TRBJ2-2	13	CATSETNTGELFF	TGTGCCACAAGCGAGACGAACACCGGGGAGCTGTTTTTT
-	-	TRBV6-5	TRBJ2-3	13	CASSSPPADTQYF	TGTGCCAGCAGTTCCCCCCCCGCAGATACGCAGTATTTT
-	TRBD1	TRBV5-1	TRBJ1-2	14	CASSLAGGTDGYTF	TGCGCCAGCAGCTTGGCCGGCGGGACAGATGGCTACACCTTC
-	TRBD1	TRBV5-1	TRBJ2-7	17	CASSWARGQGLSYEQYF	TGCGCCAGCAGCTGGGCCAGGGGACAGGGGCTCTCCTACGAGCAGTACTTC
-	-	TRBV18	TRBJ1-2	15	CASSLLTDTNYGYTF	TGTGCCAGCTCACTCTTGACAGACACTAACTATGGCTACACCTTC
-	-	TRBV30	TRBJ1-2	12	CAWSVHNYGYTF	TGTGCCTGGAGTGTACATAACTATGGCTACACCTTC
-	-	TRBV19	TRBJ2-5	13	CASSISSLGAQYF	TGTGCCAGTAGTATCTCGTCCCTAGGGGCCCAGTACTTC
-	TRBD2	TRBV19	TRBJ2-7	14	CASGTSVFSYEQYF	TGTGCCAGTGGGACTAGCGTATTCTCGTACGAGCAGTACTTC
few	-	TRBV12-3/TRBV12-4	TRBJ2-2	13	CASKLQNTGELFF	TGTGCCAGCAAGCTGCAGAACACCGGGGAGCTGTTTTTT
-	-	TRBV4-1	TRBJ2-1	14	CASSQDTRLSRKFF	TGCGCCAGCAGCCAAGACACCCGACTCTCGAGGAAGTTCTTC
-	-	TRBV6-5	TRBJ1-2	15	CASQVRGWSNYGYTF	TGTGCCAGCCAAGTACGGGGGTGGTCTAACTATGGCTACACCTTC
-	TRBD1	TRBV7-9	TRBJ2-7	15	CASSLDKTGGYEQYF	TGTGCCAGCAGCTTAGATAAGACAGGGGGCTACGAGCAGTACTTC
-	TRBD1	TRBV19	TRBJ1-2	14	CASSVGDSLYGYTF	TGTGCCAGTAGTGTGGGGGACAGCCTCTATGGCTACACCTTC